These T cell receptor beta chains were read from a single sample in a study of regulatory T cells in long-lasting Graves disease. TCRdb analysed the multiplex PCR reads with MiXCR anew, one entry per CDR3 protein. The sample includes roughly 350,000 distinct CDR3 sequences, around 15% of them seen just once. These same data were also listed under a study on T cells in Graves' hyperthyroidism and ophthalmopathy.

This specimen consisted of peripheral blood mononuclear cells (PBMCs), obtained at new diagnosis, from a patient treated with antithyroid drugs. The receptor set was obtained from a woman between 18 and 29 years old with Graves disease. Both conserved end residues are part of each CDR3. The D gene is left open where the match is weak. Clone size is given for some rows only: seen once, a few or many times, or a class if the clone is expanded.

>many|NA|TRBJ2-7|TRBV20-1
CSASRGDSYEQYF
TGCAGTGCCAGTCGCGGGGACAGCTACGAGCAGTACTTC
>many|NA|TRBJ1-1|TRBV5-1
CASNQGHIAEAFF
TGCGCCAGTAACCAGGGGCACATCGCTGAAGCTTTCTTT
>NA|NA|TRBJ2-7|TRBV5-6
CASSLPGRAHEQYF
TGTGCCAGCAGCTTGCCGGGCCGGGCCCACGAGCAGTACTTC
>few|NA|TRBJ2-1|TRBV15
CATSGTSSNEQFF
TGTGCCACCAGCGGAACTAGCTCCAATGAGCAGTTCTTC
>few|TRBD1|TRBJ2-5|TRBV4-1
CASSQVLDRPRTQYF
TGCGCCAGCAGCCAAGTCTTGGACAGGCCGCGGACCCAGTACTTC
>NA|NA|TRBJ1-2|TRBV7-9
CASSQGTLTNYGYTF
TGTGCCAGCAGCCAAGGGACACTTACAAACTATGGCTACACCTTC
>many|NA|TRBJ2-7|TRBV7-8
CASSEGVDEQYF
TGTGCCAGCAGCGAAGGGGTCGACGAGCAGTACTTC
>few|NA|TRBJ1-5|TRBV16
CASSPGSRATQPQHF
TGTGCCAGCAGCCCCGGGAGCAGGGCTACTCAGCCCCAGCATTTT
>few|TRBD2|TRBJ2-3|TRBV5-4
CASSLLRTSGASTDTQYF
TGTGCCAGCAGCTTGCTCCGGACTAGCGGAGCTAGCACAGATACGCAGTATTTT
>NA|NA|TRBJ2-2|TRBV6-2/TRBV6-3
CASSYMTANTGELFF
TGTGCCAGCAGTTACATGACTGCGAACACCGGGGAGCTGTTTTTT
>many|TRBD1|TRBJ1-6|TRBV6-1
CASRTGVVGSPLHF
TGTGCCAGCAGGACAGGGGTGGTTGGTTCACCCCTCCACTTT
>many|NA|TRBJ2-3|TRBV11-2
CASSLDRRGTDTQYF
TGTGCCAGCAGCTTAGATCGAAGGGGCACAGATACGCAGTATTTT
>NA|TRBD1|TRBJ1-4|TRBV4-1
CASSRTGLNEKLFF
TGCGCCAGCAGTCGGACAGGGCTTAATGAAAAACTGTTTTTT
>many|TRBD1|TRBJ2-3|TRBV20-1
CSAPRTGIADTQYF
TGCAGTGCTCCCCGGACAGGGATTGCAGATACGCAGTATTTT
>NA|NA|TRBJ2-5|TRBV30
CASNTQAFQETQYF
TGTGCCAGTAATACACAGGCGTTCCAAGAGACCCAGTACTTC
>NA|TRBD2|TRBJ2-7|TRBV20-1
CKLAGAGEQYF
TGCAAGTTAGCGGGGGCGGGCGAGCAGTACTTC